The next 31 T cell receptor beta chains were all read from a single sample in a study of cytomegalovirus exposure and HLA in healthy donors. The PCR ran on 60 Vbeta and 13 Jbeta primers. Assay: immunoSEQ multiplex PCR; the TCRdb copy retains only in-frame clones and omits some. The sample holds about 140,000 clones, almost 85% seen once. The sample taken for sequencing was PBMCs. The receptors shown here come from a man under 40 in good health and CMV-seropositive.

The CDR3 is CARMGAGGDYEQYF. CDR3 sequence (DNA): TGTGCCAGGATGGGGGCAGGGGGAGACTACGAGCAGTACTTC. The rearrangement joins TRBV6-9 to TRBJ2-7; 7 nucleotides match TRBD1. This CDR3 spans 14 amino acids. V gave up 9 bases and J gave up 3 bases; unmatched junction bases: 11. CDR1 MNHGY and CDR2 SVAAGI come from the germline V gene.

This clone came up once. The chain uses TRBV7-2 and TRBJ1-2; D possibly corresponds to TRBD1 (6 bases). V lost 0 bases and J lost 1, with 12 bases in between. Germline values: CDR1 SGHTA, CDR2 FQGNSA. The CDR3 spans 16 residues. The CDR3 loop reads CASSLASRGSNYGYTF. The DNA for the CDR3 is TGTGCCAGCAGCTTAGCGTCCAGGGGAAGTAACTATGGCTACACCTTC.

This rearrangement joins TRBV28 to TRBJ1-5; 8 bases are a match to TRBD1. The V segment lost 7 bases and the J segment 3 bases; nucleotides outside the gene matches: 11. Germline CDR1 MDHEN, CDR2 SYDVKM. The CDR3 is made up of 16 amino acids. CDR3 in amino acids: CASNPPDRAYNQPQHF. The CDR3 coding sequence is TGTGCCAGCAACCCCCCGGACAGGGCCTACAATCAGCCCCAGCATTTT.

The chain employs TRBV5-6 and TRBJ2-5; maybe TRBD2 (7 bases). CDR1 and CDR2 (germline): SGHDT, YYEEEE. The CDR3 totals 16 residues. Trimming left V 1 base short and J 7 bases short, with 20 bases between. The DNA for the CDR3 is TGTGCCAGCAGCTTGCAGTCGGGGGGCCCCGTTTGGACCCAGTACTTC. The encoded protein is CASSLQSGGPVWTQYF.

The rearrangement uses TRBV4-1 and TRBJ2-5, with a tentative D call TRBD2 (5 bases). V gave up 4 bases and J gave up 1 base, with 16 bases separating them. This CDR3 is 16 amino acids long. Germline-derived CDR1 and CDR2 are MGHRA and YSYEKL. This CDR3 is CASSPRGELSQETQYF. The CDR3 coding sequence is TGCGCCAGCAGCCCCCGGGGAGAGCTTTCCCAAGAGACCCAGTACTTC.

This rearrangement joins TRBV9 to TRBJ2-3, with 13 positions matching TRBD2. Germline CDR1 and CDR2: SGDLS and YYNGEE. The CDR3 has 17 amino acids. Germline trimming cut 4 bases from V and 4 bases from J; bases unmatched to any gene: 9. The CDR3 reads CASSFGLAGAGADTQYF. CDR3 in DNA: TGTGCCAGCAGCTTCGGACTAGCGGGAGCCGGGGCAGATACGCAGTATTTT.

The J gene is TRBJ2-7, the V gene TRBV14; 7 nucleotides match TRBD1. Germline V lookup: CDR1 SGHDN, CDR2 FVKESK. The CDR3 extends over 14 amino acids. The J segment lost 3 bases and the V segment lost 4 bases, leaving 6 bases of the junction unmatched. Here the CDR3 reads CASSRGQIVYEQYF. Written as DNA, the CDR3 is TGTGCCAGCAGCCGGGGACAGATTGTCTACGAGCAGTACTTC.

This chain connects TRBV15 to TRBJ1-4; TRBD1 matches 7 bases. The CDR3 has 15 amino acids. The germline V gene has CDR1 LNHNV and CDR2 YYDKDF (reference sequence). The V gene end was trimmed by 4 bases and the J gene end by 0 bases; junction bases not matched to a gene: 2. DNA of the CDR3: TGTGCCACCAGCAAGGGGGCGGCAACTAATGAAAAACTGTTTTTT. This gives the protein CATSKGAATNEKLFF. Full variable domain (rest looked up from reference TRBV15 and TRBJ1-4): DAMVIQNPRYQVTQFGKPVTLSCSQTLNHNVMYWYQQKSSQAPKLLFHYYDKDFNNEADTPDNFQSRRPNTSFCFLDIRSPGLGDTAMYLCATSKGAATNEKLFFGSGTQLSVL.

J is TRBJ2-5 and V is TRBV7-2; TRBD2 aligns across 11 bases. The DNA end favors TRBJ2-7, so the J call may be wrong. Germline CDR1 and CDR2: SGHTA and FQGNSA. This CDR3 has 15 amino acids. CDR3 sequence reads: CASSSELAGVYEQYF. CDR3 DNA: TGTGCCAGCAGCTCAGAACTAGCGGGAGTCTACGAGCAGTACTTC.

The genes are TRBV5-1 and TRBJ1-2; tentative D call: TRBD1 (6 bases). The V gene lost 6 bases and the J gene lost 0 bases, with 12 bases spanning the gap. Germline V gene data show CDR1 as SGHRS and CDR2 as YFSETQ. This CDR3 comprises 14 residues. Here the CDR3 reads CASKSWTANYGYTF. Here the CDR3 DNA reads TGCGCCAGCAAGAGTTGGACAGCTAACTATGGCTACACCTTC.

This clone was counted once. V and J are TRBV19 and TRBJ2-1, with TRBD2 matching 10 bases. V was clipped by 3 bases and J by 6 bases; unmatched bases: 5. The CDR3 spans 15 residues. The germline V gene has CDR1 LNHDA and CDR2 SQIVND (reference sequence). The CDR3 DNA sequence: TGTGCCAGTAGTATTAGTCTAGCGGGAGCCAATGAGCAGTTCTTC. As protein: CASSISLAGANEQFF.

The chain carries TRBV18 and TRBJ2-2; 12 bases fit TRBD2. Germline CDR1 is KGHSH and CDR2 is LQKENI. This CDR3 spans 17 amino acids. V shed 6 bases and J 8 bases; nucleotides not matched to a gene: 13. CDR3 sequence (DNA): TGTGCCAGCTCGCCTCAACCCGGACTAGCGGGATTAGGGGAGCTGTTTTTT. Its translation: CASSPQPGLAGLGELFF.

The CDR3 bases are TGTGCCAGCAGTTGGGACAGGGCTGGGGCCAACGTCCTGACTTTC. It codes for CASSWDRAGANVLTF. This chain uses TRBV25-1 with TRBJ2-6; TRBD1 aligns across 9 bases. In germline, CDR1 is MGHDK, CDR2 SYGVNS. The J segment lost 2 bases and the V segment lost 5 bases, leaving 1 base of the junction unmatched. The CDR3 consists of 15 residues. Using reference TRBV25-1 and TRBJ2-6 for the parts outside the CDR3, the full variable domain is EADIYQTPRYLVIGTGKKITLECSQTMGHDKMYWYQQDPGMELHLIHYSYGVNSTEKGDLSSESTVSRIRTEHFPLTLESARPSHTSQYLCASSWDRAGANVLTFGAGSRLTVL.

CDR3 sequence reads: CASSEGSAGATEAFF. The CDR3 DNA follows: TGTGCCAGCAGTGAAGGAAGCGCAGGGGCCACTGAAGCTTTCTTT. The chain joins TRBV6-1 to TRBJ1-1; weak D call: TRBD1 (6 bases). CDR3 length equals 15 residues. Trimming removed 1 base at V and 4 bases at J, with 13 bases between. Germline CDR1 is MNHNS and CDR2 is SASEGT.

The chain carries TRBV5-1 and TRBJ2-3; the match to TRBD1 covers 8 bases. From germline, CDR1 is SGHRS and CDR2 YFSETQ. The ends lost 4 bases at V and 5 bases at J; junction bases unmatched: 12. CDR3 length: 16 amino acids. The CDR3 loop reads CASSLASGGGLDTQYF. The CDR3 DNA sequence: TGCGCCAGCAGCCTGGCGTCAGGGGGCGGGTTAGATACGCAGTATTTT.

The chain recombines TRBV6-5 with TRBJ1-3; D call uncertain. The V end was cut by 11 bases, the J end by 1 base, with 18 bases between. Germline CDR1 is MNHEY and CDR2 is SVGAGI. The CDR3 totals 15 residues. The CDR3 reads CASPYRASSGNTIYF. The DNA for the CDR3 is TGTGCCTCGCCTTACCGCGCATCTTCTGGAAACACCATATATTTT.

The chain carries TRBV10-3 and TRBJ1-2; a weak D match, TRBD1 (6 bases). Per germline, CDR1 ENHRY and CDR2 SYGVKD. V dropped 2 bases and J dropped 0 bases, with 13 bases sitting between them. The CDR3 is 16 amino acids. The CDR3 sequence is CAISEAGAAPNYGYTF. CDR3 in DNA: TGTGCCATCAGTGAGGCAGGGGCGGCCCCTAACTATGGCTACACCTTC.

V gene TRBV7-3 combines with J gene TRBJ2-3, with 9 bases that match TRBD2. The CDR3 loop spans 14 amino acids. V gave up 8 bases and J gave up 7 bases; unmatched junction bases: 10. The germline CDR1 and CDR2 sequences are SGHTA and FQGTGA. The CDR3: CASSAGGGRYTQYF. CDR3 bases: TGTGCCAGCTCCGCGGGAGGGGGCAGGTATACGCAGTATTTT.

The chain uses TRBV6-1 and TRBJ2-1; maybe TRBD2 (5 bases). V lost 1 base to trimming and J lost 7 bases, with 11 bases between them. CDR3 length: 14 amino acids. The V gene's germline CDR1 is MNHNS and CDR2 SASEGT. The CDR3 loop is CASSEGSGLNEQFF. The CDR3 DNA reads TGTGCCAGCAGTGAAGGGTCGGGATTGAATGAGCAGTTCTTC.

The rearrangement joins TRBV18 to TRBJ1-1; D possibly corresponds to TRBD1 (6 bases). The CDR3 totals 15 residues. Germline values: CDR1 KGHSH, CDR2 LQKENI. V was trimmed by 1 base and J by 4 bases, leaving 13 bases between them. In nucleotides, the CDR3 is TGTGCCAGCTCACCACTCGCCGCGACAGGCACTGAAGCTTTCTTT. It encodes CASSPLAATGTEAFF. The variable domain in full, completed from reference TRBV18 and TRBJ1-1, reads NAGVMQNPRHLVRRRGQEARLRCSPMKGHSHVYWYRQLPEEGLKFMVYLQKENIIDESGMPKERFSAEFPKEGPSILRIQQVVRGDSAAYFCASSPLAATGTEAFFGQGTRLTVV.

The chain links TRBV25-1 to TRBJ2-3, with D possibly TRBD1 on 5 matching bases. The CDR3 is 17 amino acids. Looked up from germline, CDR1 is MGHDK and CDR2 is SYGVNS. The germline V and J ends were trimmed by 5 bases and 2 bases, with 20 bases remaining between them. The CDR3 region has the DNA TGTGCCAGCAGTCCTCCGAGTCGACAGAGAAACACAGATACGCAGTATTTT. It is translated as CASSPPSRQRNTDTQYF.

This chain joins TRBV5-1 and TRBJ2-4; D is perhaps TRBD1 (6 bases). CDR3 length equals 14 residues. Trimming removed 4 bases at V and 9 bases at J, with 17 bases between. The germline V gene has CDR1 SGHRS and CDR2 YFSETQ. The CDR3 DNA sequence: TGCGCCAGCAGCCTATCCGGGACACAGGTCATTCAGTACTTC. Its protein is CASSLSGTQVIQYF.

The rearrangement uses TRBV19 and TRBJ1-6; a weak D match, TRBD1 (6 bases). V was pared by 7 bases and J by 0 bases, with 16 bases between. The CDR3 totals 17 residues. CDR1 is LNHDA and CDR2 is SQIVND in the germline V gene (reference sequence). This chain's CDR3 is CASTLMGASSYNSPLHF. Here the CDR3 DNA reads TGTGCCAGTACTCTTATGGGGGCCAGCTCCTATAATTCACCCCTCCACTTT.

The gene calls are TRBV11-3 and TRBJ2-2; TRBD2 matches 12 bases. Trimming removed 3 bases from V and 1 base from J; junction bases left unmatched: 9. This CDR3 region has 19 residues. Germline V CDR1 and CDR2: SGHNT, YENEEA. The CDR3 nucleotides are TGTGCCAGCAGCTTCGACAGACTAGCGGGAGTTCTGAACACCGGGGAGCTGTTTTTT. Translated: CASSFDRLAGVLNTGELFF.

The chain joins TRBV19 to TRBJ1-2; D is unresolved. Germline V CDR1 and CDR2: LNHDA, SQIVND (reference sequence). The CDR3 runs to 9 residues. The DNA of the CDR3 is TGTCTACAGAACTATGGCTACACCTTC. Protein: CLQNYGYTF.

This clone was detected only once. The chain carries TRBV6-1 and TRBJ2-5, with TRBD1 matching over 7 bases. Germline loops: CDR1 MNHNS, CDR2 SASEGT. The CDR3 totals 14 residues. With V trimmed by 6 bases and J by 3 bases, 7 bases remained unmatched. The DNA of the CDR3 is TGTGCCAGCAGAGTGGGACAGTTTGAAGAGACCCAGTACTTC. Translation: CASRVGQFEETQYF.

The chain recombines TRBV6-1 with TRBJ1-1, with D maybe TRBD1 (6 bases). The CDR3 loop spans 14 amino acids. CDR1 and CDR2 (germline): MNHNS, SASEGT. Trimming removed 3 bases from V and 4 bases from J, with 12 bases in between. This chain's CDR3 is CASSEDSSFTEAFF. CDR3 nucleotide sequence: TGTGCCAGCAGTGAGGACAGCAGCTTCACTGAAGCTTTCTTT.

This chain connects TRBV5-8 to TRBJ1-2; 8 bases are shared with TRBD1. CDR3 length: 14 residues. The germline gives CDR1 SGHTS, CDR2 YDEGEE. V dropped 6 bases and J dropped 2; count of bases not matched to a gene: 6. CDR3 loop: CASNPQGVNYGYTF. CDR3 in DNA: TGTGCCAGCAACCCACAGGGGGTGAACTATGGCTACACCTTC.

The rearrangement links TRBV11-1 to TRBJ1-1, with 7 bases identical to TRBD1. The V gene's germline CDR1 is SGHAT and CDR2 FQDESV (reference sequence). J gave up 3 bases and V 1 base, and 8 bases lay outside the gene matches. The length of the CDR3 is 16 residues. CDR3 loop: CASSLGPDREDTEAFF. DNA of the CDR3: TGTGCCAGCAGCTTAGGGCCCGACAGGGAGGACACTGAAGCTTTCTTT.

V gene TRBV11-2 combines with J gene TRBJ2-7, with 15 nucleotides matching TRBD2. Per germline, CDR1 SGHAT and CDR2 FQNNGV. Germline trimming cut 2 bases from V and 2 bases from J; bases unmatched to any gene: 7. The length of the CDR3 is 18 residues. CDR3 DNA sequence: TGTGCCAGCAGCTTACGTGGGACTAGCGGGGGGAGCGCCTACGAGCAGTACTTC. Translation gives CASSLRGTSGGSAYEQYF.

The rearrangement links TRBV29-1 to TRBJ1-2; 11 bases fit TRBD1. CDR1 is SQVTM and CDR2 is ANQGSEA in the germline V gene. J gave up 8 bases and V 7 bases, and 9 bases lay outside the gene matches. The CDR3 length is 13 residues. CDR3 in DNA: TGCAGCGCCGCCGGGACAGGGGGACGGGGCTACACCTTC. As protein: CSAAGTGGRGYTF.